This T cell receptor beta chain was found in a study of blood T cell repertoires in COVID-19. Study-wide context: Material from acute and convalescent COVID-19 was sourced from the United States, Italy and Spain. PBMCs, B-cell-depleted T cells, or T cells provided the cDNA or gDNA that made up the material.

As processed by the authors: Nucleated cell counts were estimated from reference gene primer amplification. Data came from immunoSEQ multiplex PCR; TCRdb stores just in-frame clones and leaves some out. From that table come the V and J calls and clone size; the DNA was used to work out D and trimming. Of 200,000 to 300,000 clones detected, approximately 84% appear once; the ten largest clones hold over 8.5%. Sequencing was performed on peripheral blood. The source of this sequence is a human donor in a cohort sampled during active COVID-19.

The DNA of the CDR3 is TGTGCCAGCACGGGGGTGGGGGGCACAGATACGCAGTATTTT. Translated: CASTGVGGTDTQYF. This chain joins TRBV2 and TRBJ2-3, with a weak D call TRBD2 (6 bases). V gave up 7 bases and J gave up 1 base, with 12 bases separating them. The CDR3 runs to 14 residues. Germline CDR1 reads SNHLY; CDR2 reads FYNNEI.